This T cell receptor (beta chain) was sequenced during a study of immune heterogeneity within non-small cell lung tumors. Study at large: A handful of squamous cell carcinomas, some 11 non-squamous carcinomas and 1 not otherwise specified made up the tumors. Notes on the study in general: Local tumor mutational burden, with an R of around 0.34, correlated moderately but significantly with local T-cell clonality. Tumor sites within a patient were found to share identical dominant CDR3 beta clonotypes, and site-unique high-frequency clones were also present.

Germline CDR1 reads GTSNPN; CDR2 reads SVGIG (reference sequence). This CDR3 has 14 residues. The TCR beta CDR3 region was amplified by multiplex PCR employing 32 V and 13 J primers. TCRdb ran MiXCR on the multiplex PCR reads and lists one entry per CDR3 protein. The profile shows thousands of distinct CDR3 sequences, more than 25% of them singletons. In its sample, this clonotype ranks as large. Its antigen is still unknown. Its ends do not fully match the called genes, so a read error is possible. Per sample, about 600 ng of bulk tumor genomic DNA was the template used. While surgery was under way, several biopsies spaced far apart were taken per primary tumor. Those enrolled were patients newly diagnosed with untreated non-small cell lung cancer and undergoing curative surgery. Newly diagnosed patients with non-small cell lung cancer who were having surgery with curative intent served as donors.

The V call is TRBV30, the J call TRBJ1-3; D gene ambiguous. Sequencing used lung tumor tissue. This clonotype was obtained from a woman aged 55-70 years with non-small cell lung cancer. The CDR3 coding sequence is TGTGGCTGGCGGGGAAGGGAGTCTGGAAACACCATATATTTT. Its protein product is CGWRGRESGNTIYF.